The 32 T cell receptor beta chains below were found in one sample sequenced in a study of shared clonotypes between healthy human individuals. The assay was immunoSEQ multiplex PCR, and TCRdb's table has in-frame clones only and misses some. The data contain 650,000 to 800,000 clones, 55% to 75% of them singletons. The sample comprised memory CD4+ T cells sorted from blood. As to subset: CD45RA-negative fraction. All receptors come from a woman in her thirties in good health.

Comment on this clone: Given a much more abundant clone one base away, this may be a read error. Other DNA sequences in this sample translate to the same CDR3. The CDR3 DNA reads as TGTGCCAGCAGCCCCACCTACGAGCAGTACTTC. It specifies CASSPTYEQYF. The chain joins TRBV2 to TRBJ2-7; D gene ambiguous. Germline loops: CDR1 SNHLY, CDR2 FYNNEI. The CDR3 length is 11 residues. Trimming took 6 bases from V and 2 from J, leaving 5 bases between them.

The chain carries TRBV7-9 and TRBJ1-1; D remains unclear. Trimming cost V 5 bases and J 2 bases, with 12 bases left between them. CDR1 and CDR2 from the germline V gene are SEHNR and FQNEAQ (reference sequence). The CDR3 sequence is 14 residues long. As DNA, the CDR3 is TGTGCCAGCAGCCCTCGCGCAGGTAACACTGAAGCTTTCTTT. Encoded protein: CASSPRAGNTEAFF.

V usage is TRBV7-9 and J usage is TRBJ2-3; 8 positions match TRBD2. The CDR3 totals 14 residues. Trimming cost V 6 bases and J 2 bases; bases outside gene matches: 4. Germline V gene sequence: CDR1 SEHNR, CDR2 FQNEAQ (reference sequence). As DNA, the CDR3 is TGTGCCAGCAGTCAGGGACTAGTCACAGATACGCAGTATTTT. Encoded protein: CASSQGLVTDTQYF.

This clone has ten or more counts. The chain carries TRBV29-1 and TRBJ2-5; a possible D gene is TRBD1 (6 bases). This CDR3 has 12 residues. V was trimmed by 5 bases and J by 9 bases, leaving 16 bases between them. CDR1 and CDR2 from the germline V gene are SQVTM and ANQGSEA. CDR3 sequence reads: CSVSERPGAQYF. CDR3 sequence (DNA): TGCAGCGTTTCAGAGCGGCCAGGGGCCCAGTACTTC.

This rearrangement joins TRBV28 to TRBJ1-4; the D is unclear. The CDR3 consists of 14 residues. Trimming took 7 bases from V and 5 from J, leaving 14 bases between them. Germline CDR1 and CDR2: MDHEN and SYDVKM. CDR3 region: CASNPPGGNEKLFF. CDR3 in DNA: TGTGCCAGCAACCCCCCAGGTGGGAATGAAAAACTGTTTTTT.

V and J are TRBV7-9 and TRBJ1-1; D is unclear. The CDR3 consists of 15 residues. The V and J ends lost 5 bases and 8 bases respectively, with 21 bases between them. CDR1 SEHNR and CDR2 FQNEAQ come from the germline V gene (reference sequence). Here the CDR3 reads CASSQDGPIRSEAFF. The CDR3 DNA reads as TGTGCCAGCAGCCAAGATGGTCCCATAAGATCCGAAGCTTTCTTT. The whole variable domain, filled in from reference TRBV7-9 and TRBJ1-1, reads DTGVSQNPRHKITKRGQNVTFRCDPISEHNRLYWYRQTLGQGPEFLTYFQNEAQLEKSRLLSDRFSAERPKGSFSTLEIQRTEQGDSAMYLCASSQDGPIRSEAFFGQGTRLTVV.

As concerns this clone: Other DNA sequences in this sample translate to the same CDR3. This rearrangement joins TRBV2 to TRBJ1-1; unclear D gene. The CDR3 has 13 amino acids. Germline V gene data show CDR1 as SNHLY and CDR2 as FYNNEI. Trimming pared 4 bases from V and 0 bases from J, leaving 6 bases between. DNA for the CDR3: TGTGCCAGCAGTGGTGATCTGAACACTGAAGCTTTCTTT. Translation gives CASSGDLNTEAFF.

DNA for the CDR3: TGTGCCAGCCGAAGAGGGGGAGGGCCCTCCACCGGGGAGCTGTTTTTT. This translates into CASRRGGGPSTGELFF. This sequence joins TRBV18 and TRBJ2-2, with D possibly matching TRBD2 (7 bases). This CDR3 contains 16 residues. Germline loops: CDR1 KGHSH, CDR2 LQKENI. V dropped 8 bases and J dropped 4 bases, with 20 bases sitting between them.

The chain couples TRBV7-9 to TRBJ2-3; TRBD2 matches at 8 bases. The CDR3 runs to 15 residues. The junction had 4 bases not matched to a gene; V was cut back by 1 base and J by 4 bases. Germline lookup yields CDR1 SEHNR and CDR2 FQNEAQ (reference sequence). CDR3 bases: TGTGCCAGCAGCTTAGTTAGCGGGGTCTCAGATACGCAGTATTTT. Its protein is CASSLVSGVSDTQYF. The full variable domain, with the rest looked up from reference TRBV7-9 and TRBJ2-3, is DTGVSQNPRHKITKRGQNVTFRCDPISEHNRLYWYRQTLGQGPEFLTYFQNEAQLEKSRLLSDRFSAERPKGSFSTLEIQRTEQGDSAMYLCASSLVSGVSDTQYFGPGTRLTVL.

The rearrangement links TRBV5-8 to TRBJ2-3; 13 bases fit TRBD2. Germline V gene data show CDR1 as SGHTS and CDR2 as YDEGEE. The CDR3 extends over 15 amino acids. J lost 4 bases, V lost 4 bases, and 3 bases had no gene match. The CDR3 is CASSQGLAGADTQYF. The CDR3 DNA follows: TGTGCCAGCAGCCAAGGACTAGCGGGAGCAGATACGCAGTATTTT. The entire variable domain, with the rest obtained from reference TRBV5-8 and TRBJ2-3, is as follows: EAGVTQSPTHLIKTRGQQATLRCSPISGHTSVYWYQQALGLGLQFLLWYDEGEERNRGNFPPRFSGRQFPNYSSELNVNALELEDSALYLCASSQGLAGADTQYFGPGTRLTVL.

V and J are TRBV5-1 and TRBJ2-7; 14 nucleotides align to TRBD2. Trimming at V came to 0 bases and at J to 7 bases, leaving 6 bases not matched to a gene. From germline, CDR1 is SGHRS and CDR2 YFSETQ. This CDR3 contains 16 residues. Here the CDR3 reads CASSLGIGTSGREQYF. Here the CDR3 DNA reads TGCGCCAGCAGCTTGGGGATCGGGACTAGCGGGAGAGAGCAGTACTTC.

This sequence joins TRBV11-3 and TRBJ2-2, with 8 bases aligning to TRBD1. In germline, CDR1 is SGHNT, CDR2 YENEEA. Losses at the gene ends were 5 bases for V and 3 bases for J; bases not matched to a gene: 2. This CDR3 has 14 residues. The CDR3 loop is CASSADRDTGELFF. The DNA for the CDR3 is TGTGCCAGCAGCGCGGACAGGGACACCGGGGAGCTGTTTTTT.

The chain recombines TRBV27 with TRBJ1-2; perhaps TRBD1 as D (5 bases). Germline CDR1 is MNHEY and CDR2 is SMNVEV (reference sequence). Trimming cost V 3 bases and J 1 base, with 12 bases left between them. The CDR3 has 15 amino acids. The CDR3 DNA reads as TGTGCCAGCAGTTTGACCGGGGGGGATAACTATGGCTACACCTTC. As protein: CASSLTGGDNYGYTF.

This chain connects TRBV11-2 to TRBJ1-4; D not certain. V was clipped by 5 bases and J by 3 bases, with 7 bases between them. Germline V gene lookup returns CDR1 SGHAT and CDR2 FQNNGV. The CDR3 runs to 13 residues. CDR3: CASSPRPNEKLFF. DNA for the CDR3: TGTGCCAGCAGCCCCCGCCCTAATGAAAAACTGTTTTTT.

The sample holds one count of this clone. Other DNA sequences in this specimen translate into the identical CDR3. This chain connects TRBV11-2 to TRBJ2-7, with 9 bases matching TRBD2. The V gene end was trimmed by 1 base and the J gene end by 2 bases; junction bases not matched to a gene: 3. CDR1 SGHAT and CDR2 FQNNGV come from the germline V gene. This CDR3 comprises 15 residues. The DNA for the CDR3 is TGTGCCAGCAGCTTAGCGCTAGCGGGGCCCTACGAGCAGTACTTC. Protein sequence: CASSLALAGPYEQYF.

The chain employs TRBV2 and TRBJ2-5; 10 bases line up with TRBD2. The germline gives CDR1 SNHLY, CDR2 FYNNEI. This CDR3 is 17 amino acids long. The J segment lost 2 bases and the V segment lost 11 bases, leaving 17 bases of the junction unmatched. The CDR3 reads CASRIQLGLAVQETQYF. The CDR3 nucleotides are TGTGCCTCACGTATTCAACTCGGACTAGCGGTTCAAGAGACCCAGTACTTC.

This clone appeared once. The rearrangement joins TRBV7-2 to TRBJ1-4; TRBD1 agrees at 7 bases. J gave up 5 bases and V 3 bases, and 0 bases lay outside the gene matches. The CDR3 contains 13 residues. Germline CDR1 SGHTA, CDR2 FQGNSA. CDR3 sequence (DNA): TGTGCCAGCAGCTTCAGGGGGAATGAAAAACTGTTTTTT. Translation gives CASSFRGNEKLFF.

This chain links TRBV11-3 with TRBJ2-7, with 10 bases that match TRBD1. V trimming: 1 base; J trimming: 3 bases; junction bases outside the gene matches: 6. This CDR3 contains 16 residues. Germline V CDR1 and CDR2: SGHNT, YENEEA. CDR3 DNA: TGTGCCAGCAGCTTAGCCGGGACAGGGGAAAACTACGAGCAGTACTTC. Translation gives CASSLAGTGENYEQYF.

This chain uses TRBV19 with TRBJ1-1; D unclear. The germline V gene has CDR1 LNHDA and CDR2 SQIVND (reference sequence). The CDR3 length is 13 residues. V gave up 4 bases and J gave up 3 bases, with 9 bases separating them. CDR3 residues: CASSKRTDTEAFF. In DNA form, the CDR3 reads TGTGCCAGTAGTAAAAGGACGGACACTGAAGCTTTCTTT.

Remarks on this clone: It is likely a read error, because the conserved phenylalanine at the end of the CDR3 is missing. The DNA is left out, because the CDR3 cannot be placed on it with certainty; the CDR3 is given as TCRdb lists it. The gene calls are TRBV7-2 and TRBJ2-6; the DNA was not used to check the table's D call, TRBD1. From germline, CDR1 is SGHTA and CDR2 FQGNSA. The CDR3 extends over 12 residues, inclusive of both ends. This chain's CDR3 is CASSVKSHKDKV.

This chain uses TRBV25-1 with TRBJ1-1, with 8 bases matching TRBD1. CDR1 MGHDK and CDR2 SYGVNS come from the germline V gene. CDR3 size: 17 residues. V lost 1 base to trimming and J lost 6 bases; unmatched junction nucleotides: 13. CDR3 region: CASSEFPGQGLVAEAFF. Written as DNA, the CDR3 is TGTGCCAGCAGTGAATTCCCCGGACAGGGATTAGTAGCTGAAGCTTTCTTT.

This clone was counted once. The chain recombines TRBV7-9 with TRBJ1-1; D is unclear. The CDR3 loop spans 16 amino acids. Germline loops: CDR1 SEHNR, CDR2 FQNEAQ (reference sequence). The V and J ends lost 0 bases and 0 bases respectively, with 11 bases between them. The CDR3 region is CASSLATASMNTEAFF. CDR3 nucleotide sequence: TGTGCCAGCAGCTTAGCCACAGCTAGCATGAACACTGAAGCTTTCTTT.

J is TRBJ2-7 and V is TRBV15; TRBD1 is a possible D gene (6 bases). V was trimmed by 0 bases and J by 6 bases, leaving 18 bases between them. Germline CDR1 and CDR2: LNHNV and YYDKDF (reference sequence). The CDR3 is 16 amino acids. CDR3 protein: CATSRDRGQGNVEQYF. CDR3 bases: TGTGCCACCAGCAGAGATAGAGGGCAGGGGAATGTCGAGCAGTACTTC.

The rearrangement uses TRBV29-1 and TRBJ2-5; tentatively, D is TRBD1 (6 bases). The V gene's germline CDR1 is SQVTM and CDR2 ANQGSEA. The V and J ends lost 6 bases and 11 bases respectively, with 22 bases between them. The CDR3 has 13 residues. The CDR3 DNA follows: TGCAGCGTCTCCCAGGGGATTGGGGTGGAGCAGTACTTC. Translating it yields CSVSQGIGVEQYF. Based on the CDR3 plus reference TRBV29-1 and TRBJ2-5, the full variable domain is SAVISQKPSRDICQRGTSLTIQCQVDSQVTMMFWYRQQPGQSLTLIATANQGSEATYESGFVIDKFPISRPNLTFSTLTVSNMSPEDSSIYLCSVSQGIGVEQYFGPGTRLLVL.

As concerns this clone: Other DNA sequences within the sample encode an identical CDR3. This rearrangement joins TRBV30 to TRBJ2-5; D unclear. V dropped 0 bases and J dropped 4 bases, with 3 bases sitting between them. CDR1 GTSNPN and CDR2 SVGIG come from the germline V gene (reference sequence). CDR3 length: 11 residues. Written as DNA, the CDR3 is TGTGCCTGGAGTGTAGGAGAGACCCAGTACTTC. It yields the protein CAWSVGETQYF.

The CDR3: CASSQSLRNEKLFF. Here the CDR3 DNA reads TGTGCCAGCAGCCAATCGCTTAGGAATGAAAAACTGTTTTTT. The rearrangement uses TRBV4-2 and TRBJ1-4; unclear D gene. Germline V CDR1 and CDR2: LGHNA, YNFKEQ. V was shortened by 2 bases and J by 5 bases, with 9 bases between the two germline ends. This CDR3 comprises 14 residues.

This clone turned up a few times. The chain recombines TRBV11-2 with TRBJ2-1, with 8 positions matching TRBD2. CDR3 length equals 14 residues. Germline-derived CDR1 and CDR2 are SGHAT and FQNNGV. Trimming cost V 5 bases and J 3 bases; bases outside gene matches: 3. The DNA for the CDR3 is TGTGCCAGCAGCCGCGGGACTAGCTACAATGAGCAGTTCTTC. Residues: CASSRGTSYNEQFF.

The chain recombines TRBV28 with TRBJ2-7, with D unclear. Germline CDR1 and CDR2: MDHEN and SYDVKM. This CDR3 region has 12 residues. Trimming took 7 bases from V and 6 from J, leaving 13 bases between them. The CDR3 DNA follows: TGTGCCAGCAAATTGCTAGTAGGCGAGCAGTACTTC. Its translation is CASKLLVGEQYF.

This chain connects TRBV6-6 to TRBJ2-7; 9 positions match TRBD1. CDR1 and CDR2 from the germline V gene are MNHNY and SVGAGI (reference sequence). Trimming removed 2 bases from V and 4 bases from J; junction bases left unmatched: 3. The CDR3 is 14 amino acids. The CDR3 sequence: CASSYGQGLYEQYF. Written as DNA, the CDR3 is TGTGCCAGCAGTTACGGACAGGGGCTGTACGAGCAGTACTTC.

This chain connects TRBV28 to TRBJ2-7; possible D gene TRBD1, 5 bases. This CDR3 region has 12 residues. Trimming removed 5 bases from V and 5 bases from J, with 10 bases in between. CDR1 is MDHEN, CDR2 SYDVKM, per germline. The CDR3 reads CASSTQGHEQYF. The CDR3 DNA follows: TGTGCCAGCAGTACCCAGGGCCACGAGCAGTACTTC.

The chain links TRBV4-1 to TRBJ2-1, with 14 bases lining up with TRBD2. Germline values: CDR1 MGHRA, CDR2 YSYEKL. V shed 4 bases and J 8 bases; nucleotides not matched to a gene: 4. The CDR3 extends over 15 amino acids. CDR3 in DNA: TGCGCCAGCAGCCCCGGGACTAGCGGGGGCGATGAGCAGTTCTTC. Protein sequence: CASSPGTSGGDEQFF.

The sample holds one count of this clone. CDR3: CASTVDFLTYEQYF. The CDR3 nucleotides are TGTGCCAGCACGGTAGACTTCTTAACCTACGAGCAGTACTTC. The rearrangement joins TRBV2 to TRBJ2-7; D unresolved. The length of the CDR3 is 14 residues. Germline CDR1 and CDR2: SNHLY and FYNNEI. The V gene lost 7 bases and the J gene lost 2 bases, with 15 bases spanning the gap. The complete variable domain, with remaining parts taken from reference TRBV2 and TRBJ2-7, reads EPEVTQTPSHQVTQMGQEVILRCVPISNHLYFYWYRQILGQKVEFLVSFYNNEISEKSEIFDDQFSVERPDGSNFTLKIRSTKLEDSAMYFCASTVDFLTYEQYFGPGTRLTVT.